This T cell receptor beta chain appears in the sequencing data of a study of blood T cell repertoires in COVID-19. Study-wide background: Sources were T cells, B-cell-depleted T cells, or PBMCs; the material itself was cDNA or gDNA.

CDR3 size: 15 residues. The V gene's germline CDR1 is SEHNR and CDR2 FQNEAQ (reference sequence). The J segment lost 3 bases and the V segment lost 11 bases, leaving 11 bases of the junction unmatched. Original data processing: How many nucleated cells were present was estimated from reference gene primer amplification. Sequencing used immunoSEQ multiplex PCR; TCRdb keeps in-frame clones, though not all of them. From that table come the V and J calls and clone size; the DNA was used to work out D and trimming. This table has about 170,000 clones, just under 85% appearing once. The sequence was obtained from a woman over 75 with COVID-19, enrolled during active disease. The sequenced sample consisted of peripheral blood. The chain employs TRBV7-9 and TRBJ2-3; 10 nucleotides line up with TRBD1. The CDR3 DNA is TGTGCCGTGGTCGGGGACAGGGGTGCAACAGATACGCAGTATTTT. Its protein product is CAVVGDRGATDTQYF. Based on the CDR3 plus reference TRBV7-9 and TRBJ2-3, the full variable domain is DTGVSQNPRHKITKRGQNVTFRCDPISEHNRLYWYRQTLGQGPEFLTYFQNEAQLEKSRLLSDRFSAERPKGSFSTLEIQRTEQGDSAMYLCAVVGDRGATDTQYFGPGTRLTVL.